One sample yielded the 19 T cell receptor beta chains listed below, sequenced in a study of technical replicates of blood from a few donors. Generated by immunoSEQ multiplex PCR, the TCRdb table keeps only in-frame clones and is missing some. The sample gives roughly 79,000 clones, 96% of which show up once; more than 0.35% is in the top ten. The sequenced sample consisted of T cells isolated from PBMCs. Receptor source: a human donor in good health.

V is TRBV7-2 and J is TRBJ2-7; TRBD2 matches at 14 bases. Germline V CDR1 and CDR2: SGHTA, FQGNSA. The CDR3 is 15 residues long. J gave up 7 bases and V 5 bases, and 7 bases lay outside the gene matches. The CDR3 nucleotides read TGTGCCAGCAGCCTGGGACTAGCGGGAGTTGAGGAGCAGTACTTC. It encodes CASSLGLAGVEEQYF.

The V call is TRBV28, the J call TRBJ2-1; no clear D. The CDR3 extends over 12 amino acids. V dropped 6 bases and J dropped 6 bases, with 9 bases sitting between them. Germline lookup yields CDR1 MDHEN and CDR2 SYDVKM. CDR3 region: CASSLNSNEQFF. The CDR3 bases are TGTGCCAGCAGCCTCAATAGCAATGAGCAGTTCTTC.

Turning to this clone: One junction end does not reproduce the germline sequence, and a read error may be involved. The chain is built from TRBV5-6 and TRBJ2-7; 9 bases map to TRBD1. The CDR3 is made up of 14 amino acids. CDR1 is SGHDT, CDR2 YYEEEE, per germline. The CDR3 coding sequence is TGTGCCAACAGCTTGTGGGACAGGGAGGGCGAGCAGTACTTC. Its translation is CANSLWDREGEQYF.

This chain connects TRBV6-1 to TRBJ1-2; 7 positions match TRBD1. Germline values: CDR1 MNHNS, CDR2 SASEGT. The CDR3 loop spans 12 amino acids. With 8 bases clipped from V and 8 bases from J, the junction kept 8 bases outside the gene matches. The CDR3 is CASVEGADGYTF. The CDR3 DNA sequence: TGTGCCAGCGTTGAGGGGGCCGACGGCTACACCTTC.

The V call is TRBV11-2, the J call TRBJ2-1, with TRBD2 identical over 7 bases. The CDR3 contains 14 residues. From germline, CDR1 is SGHAT and CDR2 FQNNGV. The ends lost 0 bases at V and 8 bases at J; junction bases unmatched: 4. CDR3 residues: CASSLEGGPDEQFF. CDR3 DNA: TGTGCCAGCAGCTTAGAGGGAGGGCCAGATGAGCAGTTCTTC.

This clone was observed a few times. The chain has TRBV4-3 and TRBJ1-4; a weak D match, TRBD1 (5 bases). With 1 base removed from V and 8 bases from J, the gap between germline ends came to 14 bases. CDR1 LGHNA and CDR2 YSLEER come from the germline V gene. The CDR3 has 15 amino acids. CDR3 nucleotide sequence: TGCGCCAGCAGCCAAGTCCAGGGAAGCGAGGAAAAACTGTTTTTT. Encoded protein: CASSQVQGSEEKLFF.

Only one count was recorded for this clone. The rearrangement joins TRBV7-2 to TRBJ2-7; D is possibly TRBD2 (5 bases). Germline CDR1 is SGHTA and CDR2 is FQGNSA. The length of the CDR3 is 14 residues. Trimming removed 5 bases at V and 3 bases at J, with 14 bases between. The CDR3 nucleotides read TGTGCCAGCAGCAAGACCGCTAGCCGCTACGAGCAGTACTTC. As protein: CASSKTASRYEQYF.

This clone was found once. V is TRBV5-6 and J is TRBJ1-2, with 10 bases matching TRBD1. The CDR3 loop spans 14 amino acids. Germline loops: CDR1 SGHDT, CDR2 YYEEEE. With 3 bases clipped from V and 8 bases from J, the junction kept 7 bases outside the gene matches. This CDR3 is CASSSDRGQWGYTF. The CDR3 DNA follows: TGTGCCAGCAGCTCCGACAGGGGGCAGTGGGGCTACACCTTC.

The rearrangement uses TRBV9 and TRBJ1-3, with D perhaps matching TRBD1 (5 bases). The germline gives CDR1 SGDLS, CDR2 YYNGEE. The CDR3 runs 14 residues. V was clipped by 0 bases and J by 7 bases, with 11 bases between them. The CDR3, as DNA: TGTGCCAGCAGCGTAGAGGGGTTTCGGAACACCATATATTTT. Protein sequence: CASSVEGFRNTIYF.

V and J are TRBV6-4 and TRBJ2-7; possible D gene TRBD2, 6 bases. V shed 2 bases and J shed 2 bases, with 10 bases lying between them. CDR1 MRHNA and CDR2 SNTAGT come from the germline V gene. The CDR3 is made up of 14 amino acids. The chain's CDR3 is CASSDTGVAYEQYF. The CDR3 DNA sequence: TGTGCCAGCAGTGACACGGGAGTCGCCTACGAGCAGTACTTC.

The genes are TRBV11-3 and TRBJ1-2, with 7 nucleotides matching TRBD1. The V gene end was trimmed by 0 bases and the J gene end by 4 bases; junction bases not matched to a gene: 5. The CDR3 consists of 15 residues. Germline CDR1 SGHNT, CDR2 YENEEA. CDR3 sequence: CASSLDPGGGYGYTF. CDR3 bases: TGTGCCAGCAGCTTAGATCCAGGGGGAGGCTATGGCTACACCTTC.

This rearrangement joins TRBV11-2 to TRBJ2-7; D unresolved. The CDR3 runs to 15 residues. Germline assignment: CDR1 SGHAT and CDR2 FQNNGV. The V end lost 4 bases, the J end lost 2 bases, and 15 bases lay between the germline ends. CDR3 in DNA: TGTGCCAGCAGCTCTGCTGGGTGGGCCGCCTACGAGCAGTACTTC. Translation gives CASSSAGWAAYEQYF. The whole variable domain, filled in from reference TRBV11-2 and TRBJ2-7, reads EAGVAQSPRYKIIEKRQSVAFWCNPISGHATLYWYQQILGQGPKLLIQFQNNGVVDDSQLPKDRFSAERLKGVDSTLKIQPAKLEDSAVYLCASSSAGWAAYEQYFGPGTRLTVT.

The gene calls are TRBV7-2 and TRBJ2-7; 8 nucleotides match TRBD2. V gave up 5 bases and J gave up 3 bases; unmatched junction bases: 6. The CDR3 is 14 amino acids. Germline V gene data show CDR1 as SGHTA and CDR2 as FQGNSA. The CDR3 DNA reads as TGTGCCAGCAGCAGAAGCGGGAGCTTCTACGAGCAGTACTTC. It is translated as CASSRSGSFYEQYF.

This chain links TRBV5-4 with TRBJ2-5; 8 bases match TRBD1. With V trimmed by 6 bases and J by 1 base, 8 bases remained unmatched. CDR1 is SGHNT and CDR2 is YYREEE in the germline V gene (reference sequence). The CDR3 loop spans 15 amino acids. This CDR3 is CASKRDRIPQETQYF. In DNA form, the CDR3 reads TGTGCCAGCAAACGGGACAGGATACCCCAAGAGACCCAGTACTTC.

V and J are TRBV25-1 and TRBJ1-4; 7 bases are shared with TRBD1. The V gene end was trimmed by 4 bases and the J gene end by 8 bases; junction bases not matched to a gene: 7. Germline V gene lookup returns CDR1 MGHDK and CDR2 SYGVNS. The CDR3 sequence is 14 residues long. CDR3 protein: CASSVTGVGEKLFF. The CDR3 DNA reads as TGTGCCAGCAGTGTAACAGGGGTCGGAGAAAAACTGTTTTTT.

The chain recombines TRBV27 with TRBJ2-1; D is perhaps TRBD2 (6 bases). The CDR3 totals 12 residues. The germline V and J ends were trimmed by 2 bases and 9 bases, with 8 bases remaining between them. Germline V gene sequence: CDR1 MNHEY, CDR2 SMNVEV (reference sequence). CDR3 sequence (DNA): TGTGCCAGCAGTTTAAGGCGGGGTGAGCAGTTCTTC. Its translation is CASSLRRGEQFF.

The rearrangement uses TRBV10-1 and TRBJ1-5; TRBD1 matches 7 bases. J lost 2 bases, V lost 9 bases, and 13 bases had no gene match. The CDR3 runs 16 residues. From germline, CDR1 is WNHNN and CDR2 SYGVQD (reference sequence). The CDR3 DNA is TGCGCCAGAAACCTGACAGGGCCGGAGCGCAATCAGCCCCAGCATTTT. This codes for CARNLTGPERNQPQHF.

The chain employs TRBV28 and TRBJ1-1, with TRBD1 matching over 7 bases. The germline V gene encodes CDR1 MDHEN and CDR2 SYDVKM. This CDR3 is built from 15 residues. J was trimmed by 0 bases and V by 5 bases; bases with no gene match: 6. The CDR3 protein is CASSEQGILNTEAFF. The CDR3 bases are TGTGCCAGCAGTGAACAGGGGATATTGAACACTGAAGCTTTCTTT. The full variable domain, completed using reference TRBV28 and TRBJ1-1, is DVKVTQSSRYLVKRTGEKVFLECVQDMDHENMFWYRQDPGLGLRLIYFSYDVKMKEKGDIPEGYSVSREKKERFSLILESASTNQTSMYLCASSEQGILNTEAFFGQGTRLTVV.

This sequence joins TRBV30 and TRBJ2-7, with D possibly TRBD1 on 5 matching bases. Germline V gene lookup returns CDR1 GTSNPN and CDR2 SVGIG (reference sequence). This CDR3 has 14 amino acids. Deletions cut 1 base from V and 0 bases from J, with 10 bases between. DNA for the CDR3: TGTGCCTGGAGTGGAAGACAGAGCTCCTACGAGCAGTACTTC. Translation gives CAWSGRQSSYEQYF. The whole variable domain, filled in from reference TRBV30 and TRBJ2-7, reads SQTIHQWPATLVQPVGSPLSLECTVEGTSNPNLYWYRQAAGRGLQLLFYSVGIGQISSEVPQNLSASRPQDRQFILSSKKLLLSDSGFYLCAWSGRQSSYEQYFGPGTRLTVT.